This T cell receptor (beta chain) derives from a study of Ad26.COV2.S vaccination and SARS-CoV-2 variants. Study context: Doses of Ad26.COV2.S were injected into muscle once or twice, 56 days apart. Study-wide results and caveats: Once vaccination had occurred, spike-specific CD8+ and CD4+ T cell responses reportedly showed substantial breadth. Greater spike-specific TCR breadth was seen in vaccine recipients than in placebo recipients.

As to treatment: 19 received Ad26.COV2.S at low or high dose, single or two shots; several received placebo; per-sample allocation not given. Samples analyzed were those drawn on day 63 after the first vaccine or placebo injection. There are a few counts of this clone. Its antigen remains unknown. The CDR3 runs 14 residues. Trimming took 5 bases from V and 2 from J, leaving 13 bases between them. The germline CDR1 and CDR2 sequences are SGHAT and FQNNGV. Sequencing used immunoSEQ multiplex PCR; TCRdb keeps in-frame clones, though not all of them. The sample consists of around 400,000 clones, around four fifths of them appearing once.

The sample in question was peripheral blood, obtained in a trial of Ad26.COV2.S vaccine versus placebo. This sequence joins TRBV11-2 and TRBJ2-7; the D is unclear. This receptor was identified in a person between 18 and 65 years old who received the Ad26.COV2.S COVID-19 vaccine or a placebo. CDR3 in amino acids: CASSVAGTTYEQYF. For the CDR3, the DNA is TGTGCCAGCAGCGTTGCCGGTACAACCTACGAGCAGTACTTC. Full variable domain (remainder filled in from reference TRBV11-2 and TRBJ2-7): EAGVAQSPRYKIIEKRQSVAFWCNPISGHATLYWYQQILGQGPKLLIQFQNNGVVDDSQLPKDRFSAERLKGVDSTLKIQPAKLEDSAVYLCASSVAGTTYEQYFGPGTRLTVT.